Listed here is a single T cell receptor beta chain. As yet, its antigen is unknown. The record originates from a study of T cell responses to AZD1222 COVID-19 vaccine. Some clones are missing from TCRdb's copy, which holds only in-frame ones; the method was immunoSEQ multiplex PCR. The table lists about 42,000 clones, approximately 88% of them singletons, with roughly 18% in the top ten. Whole-study results and caveats: Spike-specific TCR repertoires showed rising breadth and depth after two AZD1222 doses. Recipients of AZD1222 seropositive at baseline numbered only 6 or 7. Vaccine-associated CD4 TCRs spanned spike, dominant at 160-218 and 743-854.

Whether given at about 4 or about 12 weeks, second doses were pooled. After removal of 4 bases from V and 5 bases from J, the junction contained 6 bases not matched to a gene. CDR3 length: 15 amino acids. Germline V lookup: CDR1 LNHDA, CDR2 SQIVND (reference sequence). The chain is built from TRBV19 and TRBJ1-5, with 9 bases lining up with TRBD1. Sample: peripheral blood, taken 28 days after the second AZD1222 dose. The clonotype originates from an adult who received the AZD1222 COVID-19 vaccine. The CDR3: CASSTTGGNHQPQHF. CDR3 bases: TGTGCCAGTAGTACCACAGGGGGCAATCATCAGCCCCAGCATTTT.